The text below deals with one TCR beta chain. What antigen it recognizes has not been identified. Density gradient separation was used to isolate peripheral blood mononuclear cells from healthy donor buffy coats. Negative magnetic separation using EasySep or MojoSort CD8+ T cell isolation kits was how the study enriched total CD8+ T cells. For each subset, total RNA was extracted using an RNeasy Mini Kit from duplicate vials of about 150,000 sorted CD8+ T cells. The PBMCs were used either fresh or after being cryopreserved in fetal bovine serum with about 10% DMSO. Fluorescence-activated cell sorting on a FACSAria III was used to sort CD8+ T cell subsets to purity. The data originate from a study of human CD8 memory T cell subsets (dated by TCRdb to 2018 to 2021). For context, the study as a whole: The clonal relationships among stem-like (TSTEM), progenitor exhausted-like (TPEX) and effector memory CD8+ T cell subsets were assessed by comparing the TCRbeta repertoires of these subsets. Six or seven donors each provided TSTEM, TPEX and effector memory subsets, from which TCRbeta repertoires were obtained. Here is what the overall study found, with its caveats: Although both stem-like subsets shared clonotypes with effector memory cells, the overlap between TSTEM and TPEX repertoires was minimal, suggesting distinct antigen spectra for the TSTEM and TPEX subsets. Only TCRbeta chains were sequenced, and the repertoire comparisons were based on about 6 donors and tested using paired t-tests with Bonferroni correction. TSTEM and TPEX subsets showed similarly high normalized Shannon-Wiener diversity, whereas effector memory subsets were comparatively less diverse. Based on Chao1 estimates, TSTEM subsets appeared to have greater repertoire diversity than TPEX subsets, which could potentially reflect a broader range of specificities.

A Human TCR Profiling Kit was used to prepare UMI-labeled 5' RACE TCRbeta libraries. Every TCRbeta library was prepared in parallel with an identical number of PCR cycles. Under the source paper's analysis protocol: Each TCRbeta library contained between about 2,900 and 20,000 functional CDR3beta clonotypes. MIGEC 1.2.9 was used for UMI extraction and consensus assembly, with a minimum of three reads required per UMI. MiXCR 3.0.3 was used to extract the in-frame CDR3beta repertoires. Each sample was downsampled to 42,000 randomly selected UMIs before diversity metrics were calculated in VDJtools 1.2.1. For each sample pair, the repertoire overlap metrics D, R and F2 were calculated in VDJtools using the top 3,000 clones. Each entry corresponds to one CDR3 protein sequence from reads that TCRdb reprocessed, and DNA is not given. It is TCRdb's table, rather than the study itself, that gives the V and J calls and clone size. The sample table records about 20,000 distinct CDR3 sequences. Jointly, the top ten make up 5% to 5.5% of the sample.

The CDR3, from cysteine to phenylalanine, totals 13 residues. The coding DNA is unavailable. Via the germline V gene (reference sequence), CDR1 is DFQATT and CDR2 SNEGSKA. Sequenced material: CD8+ T cells from PBMCs. Rearrangement joined TRBV20-1 to TRBJ1-6; the TCRdb D gene call, TRBD1, has no DNA to confirm it. The TCR sequence derives from a human donor in good health. For the CDR3, the sequence is CSASRNRGRTLHF.